These 5 T cell receptor beta chains were sequenced from one sample in a study of post-analysis software for immune sequencing data. Study-wide results and limits: Five TRBV segments (TRBV5-6, TRBV5-1 and TRBV20-1 among them) occurred more frequently in patients than in controls.

Their antigen targets remain unknown. Unique-molecular-identifier-tagged TCR beta cDNA libraries were used. TCRdb re-called the PCR reads through MiXCR, storing one row per CDR3 protein. The sample yields roughly 540,000 distinct CDR3 sequences, around 34% seen once. Sequenced material: blood. The receptors stem from a girl aged 2-17 years with multiple sclerosis.

V gene TRBV14 combines with J gene TRBJ1-6, with D perhaps TRBD1 (6 bases). Germline V CDR1 and CDR2: SGHDN, FVKESK. The CDR3 has 14 residues. V was trimmed by 0 bases and J by 8 bases, leaving 8 bases between them. In DNA, the CDR3 is TGTGCCAGCAGCCAAGAGAACAGGGATTCACCCCTCCACTTT. Encoded protein: CASSQENRDSPLHF.

The chain links TRBV6-5 to TRBJ1-6; D gene unclear. The CDR3 has 15 amino acids. V dropped 5 bases and J dropped 4 bases, with 12 bases sitting between them. The V gene's germline CDR1 is MNHEY and CDR2 SVGAGI. This CDR3 is CASSTRRAYNSPLHF. The CDR3 nucleotides are TGTGCCAGCAGTACCCGAAGGGCTTATAATTCACCCCTCCACTTT.

A single count supports this clonotype. The chain employs TRBV14 and TRBJ1-2; 8 bases agree with TRBD1. V dropped 8 bases and J dropped 5; count of bases not matched to a gene: 13. The CDR3 spans 15 residues. Germline V gives CDR1 SGHDN, CDR2 FVKESK. DNA of the CDR3: TGTGCCAGCGGTCCGAGACAGGGGCCATGGTATGGCTACACCTTC. Amino acid sequence: CASGPRQGPWYGYTF.

In this sample, this clonotype turned up a few times. The rearrangement joins TRBV18 to TRBJ1-2; D gene uncertain. CDR3 length: 13 residues. Germline CDR1 KGHSH, CDR2 LQKENI. V was shortened by 0 bases and J by 8 bases, with 10 bases between the two germline ends. CDR3 loop: CASSPPTGAGYTF. CDR3 DNA sequence: TGTGCCAGCTCACCACCGACGGGCGCAGGCTACACCTTC. The variable domain in full, with the rest retrieved from reference TRBV18 and TRBJ1-2, is NAGVMQNPRHLVRRRGQEARLRCSPMKGHSHVYWYRQLPEEGLKFMVYLQKENIIDESGMPKERFSAEFPKEGPSILRIQQVVRGDSAAYFCASSPPTGAGYTFGSGTRLTVV.

The chain links TRBV6-5 to TRBJ1-5; D call uncertain. CDR3 length equals 14 residues. Trimming took 7 bases from V and 0 from J, leaving 10 bases between them. Germline lookup yields CDR1 MNHEY and CDR2 SVGAGI. The CDR3: CASTGVNSNQPQHF. For the CDR3, the DNA is TGTGCCAGCACCGGAGTAAATAGCAATCAGCCCCAGCATTTT.